The T cell receptor beta chain described here comes from a study of blood T cell repertoires in COVID-19. For the study at large: Samples representing acute and convalescent COVID-19 were sourced from the United States, Italy and Spain. PBMCs, B-cell-depleted T cells, or T cells provided the cDNA or gDNA that made up the material.

While infection was still active, Seattle patients were enrolled and then followed longitudinally. Profiled with immunoSEQ multiplex PCR; TCRdb holds only in-frame clones, not every one. The sample lists some 270,000 clones, around 89% occurring once. The CDR3 runs 12 residues. From germline, CDR1 is SGHTA and CDR2 FQGTGA. V was shortened by 5 bases and J by 8 bases, with 12 bases between the two germline ends. Sequencing was performed on peripheral blood. V and J are TRBV7-3 and TRBJ1-1; tentative D call: TRBD1 (6 bases). The TCR comes from a woman in her sixties with COVID-19, enrolled during active disease. This CDR3 reads CASSQPGTEAFF. For the CDR3, the DNA is TGTGCCAGCAGCCAACCTGGGACAGAAGCTTTCTTT.